This entry lists 18 T cell receptor beta chains sequenced from one sample in a study of cytomegalovirus exposure and HLA in healthy donors. The primer mix had 60 Vbeta and 13 Jbeta primers. TCRdb's table, derived via immunoSEQ multiplex PCR, lists solely in-frame clones and lacks some. Of 150,000 or so clones in the sample, about 80% were seen once. Sequenced input: PBMCs. These receptors came from a man aged 25-45 years in good health and CMV-seropositive.

The chain joins TRBV11-3 to TRBJ2-3; no firm D call. This CDR3 has 17 residues. Trimming pared 0 bases from V and 8 bases from J, leaving 21 bases between. Per germline, CDR1 SGHNT and CDR2 YENEEA. The CDR3 DNA follows: TGTGCCAGCAGCTTAGATACCCTAGATATAGTCCCCAGTACGCAGTATTTT. The encoded protein is CASSLDTLDIVPSTQYF.

The chain carries TRBV10-1 and TRBJ2-3, with D hard to call. Germline CDR1 is WNHNN and CDR2 is SYGVQD (reference sequence). Trimming cost V 2 bases and J 2 bases, with 11 bases left between them. CDR3 length equals 15 residues. In DNA form, the CDR3 reads TGCGCCAGCAGTGAGAGCCAGGATATCACAGATACGCAGTATTTT. Its protein product is CASSESQDITDTQYF.

As concerns this clone: One junction end disagrees with the germline gene, perhaps due to a read error. V usage is TRBV18 and J usage is TRBJ2-5, with D unclear. This CDR3 has 12 residues. CDR1 KGHSH and CDR2 LQKENI come from the germline V gene. The CDR3 here is CVSSPSGETQYF. For the CDR3, the DNA is TGTGTCAGCTCACCCTCCGGGGAGACCCAGTACTTC.

The rearrangement links TRBV11-3 to TRBJ1-1, with 7 bases lining up with TRBD1. Germline assignment: CDR1 SGHNT and CDR2 YENEEA. V lost 5 bases and J lost 4; bases outside the gene matches: 10. The CDR3 is made up of 15 amino acids. This CDR3 is CASSLRGAGGTEAFF. The CDR3 DNA follows: TGTGCCAGCAGCCTAAGGGGCGCAGGGGGCACTGAAGCTTTCTTT.

The chain carries TRBV5-1 and TRBJ2-1; perhaps TRBD2 as D (6 bases). The V and J ends lost 0 bases and 5 bases respectively, with 15 bases between them. The CDR3 is 16 residues long. CDR1 SGHRS and CDR2 YFSETQ come from the germline V gene. CDR3 protein: CASSLVPGAGNNEQFF. The DNA for the CDR3 is TGCGCCAGCAGCTTGGTGCCGGGAGCAGGCAACAATGAGCAGTTCTTC.

This chain links TRBV11-1 with TRBJ2-1, with 9 bases identical to TRBD1. The CDR3 has 15 residues. Germline loops: CDR1 SGHAT, CDR2 FQDESV (reference sequence). Trimming removed 3 bases from V and 7 bases from J; junction bases left unmatched: 7. The CDR3 spells CASSFTGGSGNEQFF. Written as DNA, the CDR3 is TGTGCCAGCAGCTTCACAGGGGGCTCGGGTAATGAGCAGTTCTTC.

V gene TRBV9 combines with J gene TRBJ2-5; D gene ambiguous. The CDR3 is 17 amino acids. Trimming shortened V by 4 bases and J by 1 base, and 20 bases separated the two germline ends. CDR1 is SGDLS and CDR2 is YYNGEE in the germline V gene. The DNA for the CDR3 is TGTGCCAGCAGCCTAGGGTCTAGAAAAAAAATCCAAGAGACCCAGTACTTC. Translated: CASSLGSRKKIQETQYF.

CDR3 DNA sequence: TGTGCCAGCAGTTCGAGCGGGAGGGCCCACGAGCAGTACTTC. It yields the protein CASSSSGRAHEQYF. The J gene is TRBJ2-7, the V gene TRBV6-5, with 10 bases fitting TRBD2. This CDR3 is built from 14 residues. From germline, CDR1 is MNHEY and CDR2 SVGAGI. Trimming took 4 bases from V and 5 from J; bases not matched to a gene: 5.

This sequence joins TRBV7-6 and TRBJ2-2; unclear D gene. Per germline, CDR1 SGHVS and CDR2 FNYEAQ. Trimming cost V 5 bases and J 5 bases, with 9 bases left between them. The CDR3 is 13 residues long. The CDR3 nucleotides are TGTGCCAGCAGCCCCCGTATGACCGGGGAGCTGTTTTTT. Its protein is CASSPRMTGELFF.

Only one count was recorded for this clone. CDR3: CASSLLQNPSGNTIYF. Written as DNA, the CDR3 is TGTGCCAGCAGCTTGCTACAGAATCCCTCTGGAAACACCATATATTTT. The chain joins TRBV5-5 to TRBJ1-3; D unclear. Germline V gene sequence: CDR1 SGHKS, CDR2 YYEKEE (reference sequence). The CDR3 has 16 residues. V was shortened by 1 base and J by 0 bases, with 11 bases between the two germline ends.

The chain uses TRBV5-1 and TRBJ2-7, with 11 bases lining up with TRBD1. This CDR3 region has 15 residues. Trimming removed 3 bases from V and 6 bases from J; junction bases left unmatched: 8. Germline lookup yields CDR1 SGHRS and CDR2 YFSETQ. The CDR3 DNA reads as TGCGCCAGCAGCTCCGGACAGGGGGCAGGGCTCGAGCAGTACTTC. Its protein is CASSSGQGAGLEQYF.

The rearrangement joins TRBV6-5 to TRBJ2-1; 8 bases are a match to TRBD2. Per germline, CDR1 MNHEY and CDR2 SVGAGI. The CDR3 loop spans 13 amino acids. Trimming took 7 bases from V and 9 from J; bases not matched to a gene: 8. CDR3 DNA sequence: TGTGCCAGCACGCCGGGGGGGCCCGGTGAGCAGTTCTTC. Protein sequence: CASTPGGPGEQFF.

This clone was counted a single time. This chain connects TRBV7-9 to TRBJ2-3; 8 bases match TRBD2. CDR3 length: 15 amino acids. Germline V gives CDR1 SEHNR, CDR2 FQNEAQ (reference sequence). With V trimmed by 4 bases and J by 3 bases, 6 bases remained unmatched. The CDR3 bases are TGTGCCAGCAGCTATAGCGGGGTCGGGACAGATACGCAGTATTTT. Its protein product is CASSYSGVGTDTQYF.

The chain recombines TRBV6-5 with TRBJ1-1; TRBD1 matches 10 bases. In germline, CDR1 is MNHEY, CDR2 SVGAGI. The CDR3 is 13 residues long. The V gene end was trimmed by 5 bases and the J gene end by 6 bases; junction bases not matched to a gene: 3. CDR3 residues: CASSPGTGAEAFF. CDR3 DNA: TGTGCCAGCAGTCCCGGGACAGGGGCTGAAGCTTTCTTT.

The V and J genes are TRBV11-3 and TRBJ1-2, with 9 bases identical to TRBD1. Trimming cost V 3 bases and J 2 bases; bases outside gene matches: 4. The length of the CDR3 is 15 residues. Germline CDR1 SGHNT, CDR2 YENEEA. The CDR3 loop is CASSFDRGANYGYTF. The CDR3 DNA follows: TGTGCCAGCAGCTTCGACAGGGGGGCCAACTATGGCTACACCTTC.

This chain connects TRBV6-5 to TRBJ1-5, with D possibly TRBD1 on 6 matching bases. The CDR3 consists of 14 residues. V was pared by 5 bases and J by 4 bases, with 12 bases between. Germline-derived CDR1 and CDR2 are MNHEY and SVGAGI. CDR3 protein: CASSPGQTNQPQHF. CDR3 coding DNA: TGTGCCAGCAGTCCAGGACAGACTAATCAGCCCCAGCATTTT.

The rearrangement joins TRBV25-1 to TRBJ1-4, with D perhaps TRBD1 (6 bases). Trimming took 5 bases from V and 8 from J, leaving 12 bases between them. This CDR3 has 13 amino acids. The germline CDR1 and CDR2 sequences are MGHDK and SYGVNS. This CDR3 is CASSPQGLEKLFF. In nucleotides, the CDR3 is TGTGCCAGCAGTCCACAGGGCCTGGAAAAACTGTTTTTT.

The chain links TRBV5-1 to TRBJ1-6, with 7 bases matching TRBD1. This CDR3 comprises 15 residues. Germline CDR1 is SGHRS and CDR2 is YFSETQ. V gave up 6 bases and J gave up 8 bases; unmatched junction bases: 11. The CDR3 region is CASNRQGDFDSPLHF. CDR3 coding DNA: TGCGCCAGCAACAGACAGGGAGACTTTGATTCACCCCTCCACTTT.